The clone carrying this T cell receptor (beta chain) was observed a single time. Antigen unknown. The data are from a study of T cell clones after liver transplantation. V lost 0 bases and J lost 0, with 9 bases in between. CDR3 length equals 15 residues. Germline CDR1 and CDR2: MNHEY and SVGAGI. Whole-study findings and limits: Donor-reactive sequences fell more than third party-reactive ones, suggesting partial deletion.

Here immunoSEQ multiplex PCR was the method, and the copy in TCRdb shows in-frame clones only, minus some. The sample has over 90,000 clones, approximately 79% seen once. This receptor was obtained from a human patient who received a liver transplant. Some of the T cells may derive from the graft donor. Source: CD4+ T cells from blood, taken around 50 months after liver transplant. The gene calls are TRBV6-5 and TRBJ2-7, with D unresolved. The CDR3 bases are TGTGCCAGCAGTTACTCTTGGCAGAACTCCTACGAGCAGTACTTC. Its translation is CASSYSWQNSYEQYF.